This is a list of T cell receptor beta chains from one sample in a study of blood T cell repertoires in COVID-19. Assay used: immunoSEQ multiplex PCR; TCRdb lists only in-frame clones, some missing. Counted here are a few hundred thousand clones, around 90% occurring once; the ten biggest clones make up less than 3.5%. The specimen sequenced was peripheral blood. The receptors originated from a woman aged 25 to 39 with COVID-19, enrolled during active disease. Both conserved end residues are part of each CDR3. Fields, in order: J gene, V gene, CDR3 protein.

>TRBJ2-1|TRBV10-2
CASLLQIAGVYNEQFF
>TRBJ2-5|TRBV9
CASSRSGTGKETQYF
>TRBJ2-7|TRBV7-6
CASSLGVGGSVGYEQYF
>TRBJ2-1|TRBV5-5
CASSLEAANNEQFF
>TRBJ1-2|TRBV2
CASLQGPTNYGYTF
>TRBJ1-1|TRBV11-2
CASSPGSNTEAFF
>TRBJ1-2|TRBV5-1
CASSLAPGGVSYGYTF
>TRBJ2-6|TRBV21-1
CASSRRTVKISGANVLTF
>TRBJ2-1|TRBV9
CASSARTSGPYNEQFF
>TRBJ2-5|TRBV6-6
CASARGPEETQYF